The source of this T cell receptor (beta chain) is a study of T cells in Graves' hyperthyroidism and ophthalmopathy. Study as a whole: At the time of initial diagnosis and before any treatment, peripheral blood was collected.

The germline V gene has CDR1 SGHVS and CDR2 FQNEAQ. V was clipped by 7 bases and J by 2 bases; unmatched bases: 8. The CDR3 length is 16 residues. TCR beta CDR3 sequences were amplified from RNA transcripts. With the HTBI primer set, the TCR CDR3 went through a first round of RT-PCR. TCRdb analysed the multiplex PCR reads with MiXCR anew, one entry per CDR3 protein. Seen here are 550,000 to 600,000 distinct CDR3 sequences, 12% to 15% observed once, and the top ten hold over 6%. The V and J genes are TRBV7-8 and TRBJ1-6; 7 positions match TRBD1. The receptor was derived from a woman aged 18-30 years with Graves' ophthalmopathy. The sample comprised blood. CDR3 residues: CASIRDRVPYNSPLHF. For the CDR3, the DNA is TGTGCCAGCATCCGCGACAGGGTACCCTATAATTCACCCCTCCACTTT.